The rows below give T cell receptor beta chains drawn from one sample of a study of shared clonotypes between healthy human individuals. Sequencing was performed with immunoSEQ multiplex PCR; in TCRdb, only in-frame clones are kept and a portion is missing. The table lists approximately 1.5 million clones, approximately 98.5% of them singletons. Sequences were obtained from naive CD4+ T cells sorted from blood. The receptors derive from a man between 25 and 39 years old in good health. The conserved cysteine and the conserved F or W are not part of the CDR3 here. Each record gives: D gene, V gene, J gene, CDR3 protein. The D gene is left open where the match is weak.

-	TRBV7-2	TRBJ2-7	ASSLARGQGTYEQY
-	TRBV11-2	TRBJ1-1	ASSLAGGFREGTEAF
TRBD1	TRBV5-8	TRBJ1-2	ASSLAPGQGVYGYT
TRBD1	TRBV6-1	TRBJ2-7	ASSWTGGYEQY
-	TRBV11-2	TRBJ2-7	ASSLEAGFPYEQY
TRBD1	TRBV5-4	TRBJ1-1	ASSPPGQGALAF
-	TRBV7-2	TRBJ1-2	ASSPNLDGYT
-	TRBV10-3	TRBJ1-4	AISESGREKLF
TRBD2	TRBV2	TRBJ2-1	ASTWTSGYNEQF
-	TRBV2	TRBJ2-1	ASSEGTFGHEQF
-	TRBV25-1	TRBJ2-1	ASSEPLGEQF
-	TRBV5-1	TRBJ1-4	ASSLAGFSEKLF
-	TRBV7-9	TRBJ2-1	ASRPVALTYNEQF